This entry is about one T cell receptor beta chain. CDR1 is LNHDA, CDR2 SQIVND, per germline (reference sequence). The V end lost 6 bases, the J end lost 0 bases, and 12 bases lay between the germline ends. The CDR3 spans 15 residues. This specimen comes from a study of blood T cell repertoires in COVID-19. Study-wide background: COVID-19 samples collected from the United States, Italy and Spain covered acute and convalescent phases. Sources were T cells, B-cell-depleted T cells, or PBMCs; the material itself was cDNA or gDNA.

Method: immunoSEQ multiplex PCR; TCRdb's copy keeps in-frame clones and lacks some. Of approximately 300,000 clones detected, approximately 90% appear once; the ten largest clones hold approximately 3.3%. The material sequenced was peripheral blood. V gene TRBV19 combines with J gene TRBJ1-5, with D maybe TRBD1 (5 bases). This clonotype originated in a woman aged 40 to 55 with acute or convalescent COVID-19. The CDR3 coding sequence is TGTGCCAGTAGCCTGACAGAATATAGCAATCAGCCCCAGCATTTT. Encoded protein: CASSLTEYSNQPQHF.